This T cell receptor (beta chain) was obtained from a study of shared clonotypes between healthy human individuals (TCRdb year 2020). Broadly, across the study: Two women and a few men aged 18 to 49 years were included in the cohort. To increase sequencing depth and limit assay-specific biases, TCR repertoire library preparation and sequencing were carried out by different laboratories using diverse techniques. Per donor, three plates each were used for CD4 naive and CD4 memory, two for CD8 naive, and one for CD8 memory. Per donor, leukapheresis produced somewhere between about 0.8 and 9 billion PBMCs. The study deeply sequenced blood TCR repertoires of five healthy adults to estimate repertoire size and the extent of clonotype sharing between individuals.

Summary of the overall study and its limitations: Rarefaction of sorted-subset datasets indicated incomplete sequencing despite the large sequencing depth. The genetic and exposure-history diversity represented was limited by the small number of donors. Naive subsets generally had larger estimated clonotype richness than memory subsets did. Based on pairwise subsampling, the degree of clonotype sharing among donors was expected to be affected by sequencing depth. Compared with non-shared clonotypes, the clonotypes found in all four sorted-subset donors had higher generation probabilities. Sharing across several donors was observed for roughly 5.4% of naive CD4, less than 4% of naive CD8, 2.3% of memory CD4, and roughly 0.4% of memory CD8 clonotypes. Sampling was restricted to blood, and TCR repertoires in tissues likely differ from the TCR repertoires found in blood.

For the CD8 naive samples, CD45RO-negative cells were positively selected for CCR7, yielding a CD45RA+CCR7+ population from which TemRA cells were excluded. The donors were healthy, HIV-negative adults with no recently reported acute infections or vaccinations. Every donor was a Caucasian adult living in Nashville, Tennessee, USA. Blood was obtained by leukapheresis, after which PBMCs were separated by Ficoll-Histopaque density gradient centrifugation and cryopreserved in liquid nitrogen vapor phase. Analytical flow cytometry was used to check the purity and quantity of every magnetically sorted T cell population. Each sorted fraction had its genomic DNA isolated and then quantified by UV absorbance on a Nanodrop 2000c. TCR CDR3 regions were amplified from genomic DNA by multiplex PCR using the deep immunoSEQ assay. Genomic DNA extracted from each cell subset was distributed evenly over all wells of several immunoSEQ 96-well plates, and each plate served as one replicate. Each replicate PCR for sorted subsets received 200 ng genomic DNA, equal to about 30,000 T cell genomes. The purified libraries were quantified using a Qubit 3.0 fluorometer, sized with a Bioanalyzer 2100, and then quantified again using the KAPA Library Quantification kit. A separate single-read 150-cycle Illumina NextSeq 550 flow cell was used to sequence each immunoSEQ 96-well plate. Regarding the original processing steps: The immunoSEQ output contained only junctional sequences without quality scores, so filtering could not match that applied to full-length reads. To assign V/J genes and CDR3, sequences were annotated using PyIR, a Python wrapper for IgBLAST v1.9, with IMGT germline references. Reads were removed for weak V/J assignments (E-value above 1e-6), missing CDR3, stop codons, out-of-frame junctions, or ambiguous translated residues. V3J clonotypes were defined as sequences sharing the same inferred V gene, J gene, and CDR3 amino acid sequence. The percentage overlap between two repertoires was calculated by dividing the number of shared unique clonotypes by the size of the smaller repertoire. Richness of each repertoire was evaluated using RTK rarefaction, the Chao1 estimator, and Recon v2.1 estimates of unobserved clonotypes. Generation probabilities were computed with OLGA for all TCRbeta clonotypes obtained by the gDNA method from a handful of donors. In its TCRdb copy, this immuneACCESS table keeps in-frame sequences only and misses some clones. Where compared with another copy, unresolved V genes explain less than half of these, and the others have no known cause. V, J and clone size reflect that table, while D and trimming were determined from the DNA. Recorded for this sample are over 750,000 clones; 90% to 97% of them occurred a single time. The ten largest clones represent about 0.25% of the sample.

Taken from the germline V gene, the CDR1 and CDR2 loops are WSHSY and SAAADI. Deletion took 0 bases off V and 10 bases off J, with a span of 12 bases between the germline ends. There are 13 amino acids in the CDR3, from cysteine to phenylalanine inclusive. CDR3 DNA only is kept here, 39 bases in frame from base 1. Points on this clone: Its recognized antigen is unknown. No base quality values were provided; no much bigger clone lies one nucleotide off.

Input material: naive CD8+ T cells sorted from blood. The cell subset or site label of this sample denotes: CD45RA+CCR7+. This clonotype was sampled from a man aged 25 to 40 in good health. The chain is assembled from TRBV10-2 and TRBJ1-1; the D gene remains uncertain. This receptor has the CDR3 CASSESWFFGAFF. The sequenced DNA: TGCGCCAGCAGTGAGTCTTGGTTCTTCGGAGCTTTCTTT.